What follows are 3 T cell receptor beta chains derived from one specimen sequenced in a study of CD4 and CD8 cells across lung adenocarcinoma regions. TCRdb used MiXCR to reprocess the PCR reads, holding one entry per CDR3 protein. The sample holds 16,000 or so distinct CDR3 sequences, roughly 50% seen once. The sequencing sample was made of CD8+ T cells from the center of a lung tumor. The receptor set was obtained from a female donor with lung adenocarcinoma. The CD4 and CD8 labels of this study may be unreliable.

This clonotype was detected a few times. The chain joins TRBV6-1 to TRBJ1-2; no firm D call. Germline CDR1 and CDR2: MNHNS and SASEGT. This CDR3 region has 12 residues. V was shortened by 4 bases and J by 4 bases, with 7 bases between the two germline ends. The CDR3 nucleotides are TGTGCCAGCAGTGCCGGTGCCTATGGCTACACCTTC. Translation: CASSAGAYGYTF.

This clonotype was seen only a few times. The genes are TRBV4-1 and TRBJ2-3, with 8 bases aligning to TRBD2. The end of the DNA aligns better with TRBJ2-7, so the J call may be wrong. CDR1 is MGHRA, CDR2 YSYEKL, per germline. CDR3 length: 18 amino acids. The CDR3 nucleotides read TGCGCCAGCAGCCAAGCGGGGGGGGGGGGGGGAGACACAGATACGCAGTACTTC. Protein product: CASSQAGGGGGDTDTQYF.

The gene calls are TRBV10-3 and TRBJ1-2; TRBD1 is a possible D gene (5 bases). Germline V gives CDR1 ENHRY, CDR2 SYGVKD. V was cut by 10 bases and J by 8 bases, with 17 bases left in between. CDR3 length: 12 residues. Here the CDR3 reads CATTGADEGYTF. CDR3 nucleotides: TGTGCCACCACCGGGGCCGACGAAGGCTACACCTTC.